This T cell receptor beta chain appears in the sequencing data of a study of shared clonotypes between healthy human individuals (dated by TCRdb to 2019 to 2021). For the study in its entirety: A couple of women and a few men aged 18 to 49 years were included in the cohort. Libraries were prepared and TCR repertoires were sequenced by different laboratories using diverse techniques, in order to increase sequencing depth and limit assay-specific biases. For each donor, CD4 naive and CD4 memory were each given three plates, CD8 naive was given two plates, and CD8 memory was given one plate. Leukapheresis yielded between about 0.85 and 9.5 billion PBMCs per donor. The study deeply sequenced blood TCR repertoires of about 5 healthy adults to estimate repertoire size and the extent of clonotype sharing between individuals. General conclusions and limits of the study: Pairwise subsampling led to the expectation that sequencing depth would affect the degree of clonotype sharing among donors. Higher generation probabilities were observed for clonotypes shared by all four sorted-subset donors than for non-shared clonotypes. Larger estimated clonotype richness was generally found for naive subsets than for memory subsets. Incomplete sequencing was indicated by rarefaction of sorted-subset datasets, despite the large sequencing depth. When a few donors were compared, the shared fraction of clonotypes was around 4.6% for naive CD4, about 4% for naive CD8, 2% to 2.5% for memory CD4, and less than 0.45% for memory CD8. Sampling was restricted to blood, and TCR repertoires in tissue are likely to differ from TCR repertoires in blood. The genetic and exposure-history diversity represented was limited by the small number of donors.

Healthy HIV-negative adults with no recently reported acute infections or vaccinations were included as donors. All donors were Caucasian adults living in Nashville, Tennessee, USA. CD4+ T cells were enriched through magnetic negative selection, after which naive cells were positively selected on CD45RA and the remaining negative fraction served as the memory subset. Blood was obtained by leukapheresis, after which PBMCs were separated by Ficoll-Histopaque density gradient centrifugation and cryopreserved in liquid nitrogen vapor phase. Analytical flow cytometry was used to check the purity and quantity of every magnetically sorted T cell population. From each sorted fraction, genomic DNA was isolated and quantified by UV absorbance on a Nanodrop 2000c. Using the deep immunoSEQ assay, multiplex PCR amplified TCR CDR3 regions from genomic DNA. Extracted genomic DNA from each cell subset was spread evenly across all wells of several immunoSEQ 96-well plates, with each plate serving as a replicate. For sorted subsets, each replicate PCR was loaded with approximately 200 ng genomic DNA, equivalent to roughly 30,000 T cell genomes. Purified libraries were quantified with a Qubit 3.0 fluorometer, sized on a Bioanalyzer 2100, and re-quantified with the KAPA Library Quantification kit. Each immunoSEQ 96-well plate was sequenced on its own single-read 150-cycle Illumina NextSeq 550 flow cell. The study's processing was this. Because the immunoSEQ output included only junctional sequences and no quality scores, the filtering could not be the same as the filtering used for full-length reads. To assign V/J genes and CDR3, sequences were annotated against IMGT germline references using PyIR, a Python wrapper for IgBLAST v1.9. Reads with weak V/J assignments (E-value above 1e-6), missing CDR3, stop codons, out-of-frame junctions, or ambiguous translated residues were removed. V3J clonotypes were defined by identical inferred V gene, J gene, and CDR3 amino acid sequence. To compute the percentage overlap between repertoires, the number of shared unique clonotypes was divided by the size of the smaller repertoire. RTK rarefaction, the Chao1 estimator, and Recon v2.1 estimates of unobserved clonotypes were used to assess repertoire richness. For all TCRbeta clonotypes obtained by the gDNA method from a few donors, generation probabilities were computed with OLGA. This immuneACCESS table, as held by TCRdb, lists in-frame sequences with V and J called but not all clones. Of the missing ones, under half trace to an unresolved V gene in checked studies; the others have no known cause. From that table come the V and J calls and clone size; the DNA was used to work out D and trimming. Recorded for this sample are over 850,000 clones; about 84% of them occurred a single time. The ten largest clonotypes hold 0.5% to 0.6% of the sample.

The trim is 4 bases for V and 3 bases for J, with a gap of 10 bases between the germline ends. Per the germline V gene, MGHRA is the CDR1 and YSYEKL is the CDR2. The CDR3 holds 14 amino acids from the cysteine to the phenylalanine. CDR3 DNA is the only sequence kept; it has 42 bases, read in frame from the first base. Details on this clone: The clone's antigen remains unknown. No quality values exist for individual bases; no much larger clone is one base distant.

The V gene is TRBV4-1 and the J gene is TRBJ1-5, with a weak D call of TRBD1 (6 bases match). The TCR was taken from a man aged 18-30 years in good health. Some clones in this sample may be carry-over from other donors' samples. Sequenced input: memory CD4+ T cells from PBMCs. Interpreted using the paper, the cell subset or site label stands for: CD45RA-negative fraction. The DNA reads as follows: TGCGCCAGCAGCCGCCGGGACACCAATCAGCCCCAGCATTTT. Its protein product is CASSRRDTNQPQHF.